These 30 T cell receptor beta chains were sequenced from one sample in a study of cytomegalovirus exposure and HLA in healthy donors. The primer mix had 60 Vbeta and 13 Jbeta primers. Measured with immunoSEQ multiplex PCR; TCRdb has only the in-frame clones, and not every one. Here the sample spans about 240,000 clones, approximately 80% being singletons. Sequencing was carried out using PBMCs. The receptor set was obtained from a woman aged 55-69 years in good health and CMV-seropositive.

The chain recombines TRBV7-9 with TRBJ1-2; possible D gene TRBD1, 6 bases. The CDR3 is 12 amino acids. With 6 bases removed from V and 6 bases from J, the gap between germline ends came to 11 bases. The germline V gene encodes CDR1 SEHNR and CDR2 FQNEAQ (reference sequence). The CDR3 coding sequence is TGTGCCAGCAGTTCACAGGGTCATGGCTACACCTTC. Protein product: CASSSQGHGYTF.

The chain couples TRBV5-1 to TRBJ1-4, with D possibly TRBD1 on 5 matching bases. Trimming shortened V by 0 bases and J by 7 bases, and 16 bases separated the two germline ends. Germline CDR1 and CDR2: SGHRS and YFSETQ. The CDR3 length is 16 residues. The CDR3, as DNA: TGCGCCAGCAGCTTGGAGGGAGACCGGGGGGGTGAAAAACTGTTTTTT. Amino acids: CASSLEGDRGGEKLFF.

The chain links TRBV7-2 to TRBJ2-2, with 8 positions matching TRBD1. V shed 1 base and J 4 bases; nucleotides not matched to a gene: 2. The CDR3 contains 15 residues. Per germline, CDR1 SGHTA and CDR2 FQGNSA. CDR3 residues: CASSLDQGATGELFF. The CDR3 DNA reads as TGTGCCAGCAGCTTAGATCAGGGGGCCACCGGGGAGCTGTTTTTT.

A single count supports this clone. The DNA of the CDR3 is TGTGCCAGCAGTTACGGGCCGGGACAGGGGGACGAAAAACTGTTTTTT. The encoded protein is CASSYGPGQGDEKLFF. V usage is TRBV6-5 and J usage is TRBJ1-4, with TRBD1 matching 11 bases. The CDR3 consists of 16 residues. CDR1 and CDR2 (germline): MNHEY, SVGAGI. V dropped 2 bases and J dropped 8; count of bases not matched to a gene: 7.

The J gene is TRBJ1-2, the V gene TRBV5-4, with D possibly matching TRBD1 (5 bases). The V gene lost 0 bases and the J gene lost 8 bases, with 8 bases spanning the gap. The CDR3 consists of 12 residues. Germline V gene sequence: CDR1 SGHNT, CDR2 YYREEE (reference sequence). CDR3 residues: CASSLGGVGYTF. In nucleotides, the CDR3 is TGTGCCAGCAGCTTGGGGGGGGTAGGCTACACCTTC.

The chain is built from TRBV7-9 and TRBJ2-3, with TRBD2 matching 8 bases. The CDR3 is 16 residues long. Germline values: CDR1 SEHNR, CDR2 FQNEAQ (reference sequence). Trimming removed 5 bases from V and 5 bases from J; junction bases left unmatched: 12. This CDR3 reads CASSQPLGTRIDTQYF. The CDR3 bases are TGTGCCAGCAGCCAACCCTTGGGGACTAGAATAGATACGCAGTATTTT.

This clone was detected only a few times. This chain's CDR3 is CASSLASGSSYEQYF. In DNA form, the CDR3 reads TGTGCCAGCAGCTTGGCTAGCGGGAGCTCCTACGAGCAGTACTTC. V and J are TRBV11-2 and TRBJ2-7, with TRBD2 matching 10 bases. V trimming: 3 bases; J trimming: 0 bases; junction bases outside the gene matches: 2. Per germline, CDR1 SGHAT and CDR2 FQNNGV. This CDR3 is 15 amino acids long.

This clone was recorded a few times. The chain has TRBV7-8 and TRBJ2-5; TRBD2 aligns across 10 bases. CDR1 and CDR2 (germline): SGHVS, FQNEAQ. This CDR3 contains 18 residues. The junction had 17 bases not matched to a gene; V was cut back by 5 bases and J by 5 bases. CDR3: CASSPRRLAGVVRETQYF. The CDR3 DNA is TGTGCCAGCAGCCCCAGACGGCTAGCGGGAGTGGTCCGGGAGACCCAGTACTTC.

The chain couples TRBV9 to TRBJ1-1, with D possibly matching TRBD1 (6 bases). The CDR3 is 14 amino acids. Trimming removed 4 bases from V and 1 base from J, with 11 bases in between. Germline V gene lookup returns CDR1 SGDLS and CDR2 YYNGEE. CDR3 residues: CASSSGVENTEAFF. CDR3 DNA sequence: TGTGCCAGCAGCTCAGGGGTGGAGAACACTGAAGCTTTCTTT.

V gene TRBV9 combines with J gene TRBJ2-7; TRBD2 matches at 8 bases. V lost 3 bases to trimming and J lost 4 bases; unmatched junction nucleotides: 12. The CDR3 runs 16 residues. Germline lookup yields CDR1 SGDLS and CDR2 YYNGEE. Here the CDR3 DNA reads TGTGCCAGCAGCGGAGGGACCCATAGCGGGATTTACGAGCAGTACTTC. It translates to CASSGGTHSGIYEQYF.

J is TRBJ1-1 and V is TRBV28, with D unresolved. Germline V CDR1 and CDR2: MDHEN, SYDVKM. The CDR3 contains 15 residues. The ends were cut back, 1 base at V and 6 bases at J, with 15 bases in the middle. CDR3: CASSLSGRVKAEAFF. The DNA of the CDR3 is TGTGCCAGCAGTTTATCGGGAAGGGTAAAGGCTGAAGCTTTCTTT. Supplemented by reference TRBV28 and TRBJ1-1, the full variable domain reads DVKVTQSSRYLVKRTGEKVFLECVQDMDHENMFWYRQDPGLGLRLIYFSYDVKMKEKGDIPEGYSVSREKKERFSLILESASTNQTSMYLCASSLSGRVKAEAFFGQGTRLTVV.

This clone was counted a single time. The chain joins TRBV28 to TRBJ1-2; maybe TRBD1 (6 bases). Germline V gene lookup returns CDR1 MDHEN and CDR2 SYDVKM. The CDR3 consists of 16 residues. The V end lost 6 bases, the J end lost 5 bases, and 22 bases lay between the germline ends. As DNA, the CDR3 is TGTGCCAGCAGGTCGGGGTCCCCAGGGGTTCTGTATGGCTACACCTTC. Encoded protein: CASRSGSPGVLYGYTF.

This clone was observed a single time. The chain is built from TRBV9 and TRBJ2-4; D not certain. In germline, CDR1 is SGDLS, CDR2 YYNGEE. V was cut by 0 bases and J by 3 bases, with 7 bases left in between. The CDR3 totals 14 residues. The CDR3: CASSVDTGKNIQYF. In DNA form, the CDR3 reads TGTGCCAGCAGCGTAGATACTGGCAAAAACATTCAGTACTTC.

This CDR3 reads CARNPRGWVRGEQYF. The CDR3 DNA follows: TGTGCTAGAAACCCCCGGGGGTGGGTCCGCGGAGAGCAGTACTTC. This chain connects TRBV7-7 to TRBJ2-7; D perhaps matches TRBD2 (6 bases). Germline-derived CDR1 and CDR2 are SSHAT and FNYEAQ (reference sequence). This CDR3 comprises 15 residues.

The chain employs TRBV9 and TRBJ2-6; D remains ambiguous. Germline V gene lookup returns CDR1 SGDLS and CDR2 YYNGEE. The CDR3 spans 16 residues. Deletions cut 6 bases from V and 0 bases from J, with 13 bases between. CDR3 bases: TGTGCCAGCAAGGCGGATTACTACTCTGGGGCCAACGTCCTGACTTTC. It codes for CASKADYYSGANVLTF.

The chain links TRBV2 to TRBJ1-3; 7 nucleotides match TRBD1. In germline, CDR1 is SNHLY, CDR2 FYNNEI. V was clipped by 4 bases and J by 0 bases; unmatched bases: 6. This CDR3 contains 16 residues. The CDR3 is CASSVGTADSGNTIYF. CDR3 DNA sequence: TGTGCCAGCAGTGTTGGGACAGCCGACTCTGGAAACACCATATATTTT.

The J gene is TRBJ2-3, the V gene TRBV30; 11 bases fit TRBD1. The V segment lost 4 bases and the J segment 5 bases; nucleotides outside the gene matches: 11. This CDR3 is 16 amino acids long. The germline V gene has CDR1 GTSNPN and CDR2 SVGIG (reference sequence). The CDR3 DNA sequence: TGTGCCTGGATGCCCAAGGACAGGGGGCGAGGAGATACGCAGTATTTT. Translation gives CAWMPKDRGRGDTQYF.

The chain joins TRBV14 to TRBJ2-1; 12 positions agree with TRBD2. The CDR3 covers 14 residues. V shed 4 bases and J 9 bases; nucleotides not matched to a gene: 4. From germline, CDR1 is SGHDN and CDR2 FVKESK. For the CDR3, the DNA is TGTGCCAGCAGCCGACTAGCGGGAGTCGGTGAGCAGTTCTTC. This translates into CASSRLAGVGEQFF. The full variable domain, in which reference TRBV14 and TRBJ2-1 provide the parts outside the CDR3, is EAGVTQFPSHSVIEKGQTVTLRCDPISGHDNLYWYRRVMGKEIKFLLHFVKESKQDESGMPNNRFLAERTGGTYSTLKVQPAELEDSGVYFCASSRLAGVGEQFFGPGTRLTVL.

This clone has a handful of counts. V gene TRBV5-6 combines with J gene TRBJ2-7; TRBD1 matches 7 bases. The V and J ends lost 4 bases and 9 bases, in that order; junction bases with no gene match: 7. CDR3 length equals 12 residues. The germline CDR1 and CDR2 sequences are SGHDT and YYEEEE. CDR3 in amino acids: CASSNRQGLQYF. In DNA form, the CDR3 reads TGTGCCAGCAGCAATAGACAGGGCCTGCAGTACTTC.

The chain couples TRBV4-1 to TRBJ2-1; 9 bases map to TRBD2. Germline loops: CDR1 MGHRA, CDR2 YSYEKL. This CDR3 has 15 amino acids. V gave up 4 bases and J gave up 8 bases; unmatched junction bases: 9. The CDR3 protein is CASSLTGLATDEQFF. The CDR3 coding sequence is TGCGCCAGCAGCCTAACCGGACTAGCGACGGATGAGCAGTTCTTC.

The gene calls are TRBV9 and TRBJ2-7, with 7 bases fitting TRBD2. This CDR3 comprises 14 residues. CDR1 and CDR2 from the germline V gene are SGDLS and YYNGEE. V trimming: 0 bases; J trimming: 3 bases; junction bases outside the gene matches: 3. The CDR3 loop is CASSVEAGSYEQYF. The CDR3 nucleotides are TGTGCCAGCAGCGTAGAAGCGGGAAGCTACGAGCAGTACTTC. The complete variable domain, with remaining parts taken from reference TRBV9 and TRBJ2-7, reads DSGVTQTPKHLITATGQRVTLRCSPRSGDLSVYWYQQSLDQGLQFLIQYYNGEERAKGNILERFSAQQFPDLHSELNLSSLELGDSALYFCASSVEAGSYEQYFGPGTRLTVT.

This clone ranks as medium-sized. The chain couples TRBV5-1 to TRBJ2-1; TRBD2 matches at 11 bases. V lost 4 bases and J lost 6; bases outside the gene matches: 12. Germline V gives CDR1 SGHRS, CDR2 YFSETQ. The CDR3 spans 17 residues. CDR3 coding DNA: TGCGCCAGCAGCCCTAGCCCCCTAGCGGGGGGTGGCAATGAGCAGTTCTTC. Protein product: CASSPSPLAGGGNEQFF.

This clone appeared once. The chain couples TRBV6-6 to TRBJ2-1, with D maybe TRBD2 (6 bases). Trimming pared 2 bases from V and 3 bases from J, leaving 8 bases between. The CDR3 is 14 amino acids. Germline V lookup: CDR1 MNHNY, CDR2 SVGAGI (reference sequence). In DNA, the CDR3 is TGTGCCAGCAGTTACCGTAGCGGCTACAATGAGCAGTTCTTC. Protein: CASSYRSGYNEQFF.

This chain uses TRBV28 with TRBJ2-1; 13 bases fit TRBD2. CDR1 MDHEN and CDR2 SYDVKM come from the germline V gene. The CDR3 is 15 amino acids. Trimming removed 5 bases from V and 6 bases from J; junction bases left unmatched: 4. The CDR3 DNA reads TGTGCCAGCAGTGCACTAGCGGGAGGGCTCAATGAGCAGTTCTTC. Protein sequence: CASSALAGGLNEQFF.

The V call is TRBV19, the J call TRBJ2-1; 10 nucleotides match TRBD2. The CDR3 spans 15 residues. Per germline, CDR1 LNHDA and CDR2 SQIVND (reference sequence). V dropped 6 bases and J dropped 4; count of bases not matched to a gene: 6. CDR3 protein: CASRSPSGSYNEQFF. CDR3 DNA sequence: TGTGCCAGTAGATCCCCTAGCGGGAGTTACAATGAGCAGTTCTTC.

The chain combines TRBV28 with TRBJ1-3; TRBD1 might be the D (5 bases). The V gene's germline CDR1 is MDHEN and CDR2 SYDVKM. Trimming cost V 5 bases and J 4 bases, with 12 bases left between them. The CDR3 length is 14 residues. The CDR3 nucleotides are TGTGCCAGCAGTCGCTTCCGGACAGGAAACACCATATATTTT. This encodes CASSRFRTGNTIYF.

The chain uses TRBV9 and TRBJ2-2, with a possible D match to TRBD2 (6 bases). Germline V gene data show CDR1 as SGDLS and CDR2 as YYNGEE. V dropped 4 bases and J dropped 4 bases, with 17 bases sitting between them. This CDR3 comprises 16 residues. CDR3 loop: CASSLTGGSGTGELFF. CDR3 DNA sequence: TGTGCCAGCAGCCTGACCGGAGGGTCGGGCACCGGGGAGCTGTTTTTT.

The rearrangement joins TRBV5-6 to TRBJ1-1; D perhaps matches TRBD1 (6 bases). CDR3 length: 15 residues. V was cut by 5 bases and J by 0 bases, with 14 bases left in between. The V gene's germline CDR1 is SGHDT and CDR2 YYEEEE. CDR3 sequence (DNA): TGTGCCAGCAGACAAACAGGGACCATGAACACTGAAGCTTTCTTT. It translates to CASRQTGTMNTEAFF.

This clone was seen once. Other DNA sequences within the sample encode an identical CDR3. This chain connects TRBV29-1 to TRBJ1-1; 7 bases line up with TRBD1. With V trimmed by 6 bases and J by 7 bases, 2 bases remained unmatched. The CDR3 spans 10 residues. The germline CDR1 and CDR2 sequences are SQVTM and ANQGSEA. The CDR3 here is CSVGTVEAFF. As DNA, the CDR3 is TGCAGCGTGGGGACAGTTGAAGCTTTCTTT.

This chain joins TRBV6-1 and TRBJ1-2; possible D gene TRBD1, 5 bases. Germline V gene sequence: CDR1 MNHNS, CDR2 SASEGT. The CDR3 sequence is 14 residues long. Trimming took 6 bases from V and 2 from J, leaving 13 bases between them. The CDR3 DNA sequence: TGTGCCAGCAGAGTGGTTGGGGGGAACTATGGCTACACCTTC. This translates into CASRVVGGNYGYTF.